The rows below give T cell receptor beta chains drawn from one sample of a study of shared clonotypes between healthy human individuals. The assay was immunoSEQ multiplex PCR, and TCRdb's table has in-frame clones only and misses some. The table records about 1.5 million clones, around 98% of them present only once. The specimen was naive CD4+ T cells sorted from blood. The receptors stem from a man younger than 45 in good health. Each CDR3 is given with its conserved first and last residue. A D gene is named only where the DNA matches it firmly. Rows may omit the clone size; those that give it use once, few, many or a size class.

D gene,J gene,V gene,clone size,CDR3 protein,CDR3 DNA
TRBD1,TRBJ2-1,TRBV27,.,CASSLRGQGAWNEQFF,TGTGCCAGCAGTTTAAGGGGACAGGGGGCTTGGAATGAGCAGTTCTTC
.,TRBJ2-3,TRBV5-5,.,CASSFYHGDTQYF,TGTGCCAGCAGCTTTTACCACGGGGATACGCAGTATTTT
TRBD2,TRBJ2-1,TRBV9,.,CASSTGLAGMHEQFF,TGTGCCAGCAGCACAGGACTAGCGGGTATGCATGAGCAGTTCTTC
.,TRBJ1-5,TRBV18,.,CASSQDPGGDYNQPQHF,TGTGCCAGCTCACAGGACCCCGGGGGCGACTACAATCAGCCCCAGCATTTT
.,TRBJ2-7,TRBV9,once,CASSVGTEAYEQYF,TGTGCCAGCAGCGTGGGTACAGAGGCCTACGAGCAGTACTTC
.,TRBJ2-7,TRBV18,.,CASSHPRDGEQYF,TGTGCCAGCTCACATCCCAGGGATGGCGAGCAGTACTTC
.,TRBJ2-1,TRBV14,.,CASSSTGLYNEQFF,TGTGCCAGCAGCTCAACAGGGCTGTACAATGAGCAGTTCTTC
.,TRBJ2-2,TRBV4-1,.,CASSQYVGKVIRELFF,TGCGCCAGCAGCCAGTATGTCGGGAAAGTTATCCGGGAGCTGTTTTTT
TRBD2,TRBJ2-7,TRBV11-2,.,CASSPLGSGSLEQYF,TGTGCCAGCAGCCCACTTGGTAGCGGGAGCCTCGAGCAGTACTTC
.,TRBJ2-7,TRBV28,.,CASSIVVDRKNRQYF,TGTGCCAGCAGTATAGTAGTCGACCGGAAGAATAGGCAGTACTTC
.,TRBJ2-2,TRBV5-1,.,CASSRVTGTGELFF,TGCGCCAGCAGCAGGGTAACGGGCACCGGGGAGCTGTTTTTT
TRBD1,TRBJ1-2,TRBV7-2,.,CASSLVTGTGGGGYGYTF,TGTGCCAGCAGCTTAGTAACCGGGACAGGGGGAGGTGGCTATGGCTACACCTTC
.,TRBJ2-7,TRBV19,once,CASSTNPGRLDYEQYF,TGTGCCAGTAGTACGAACCCGGGGCGCCTGGACTACGAGCAGTACTTC
.,TRBJ1-2,TRBV10-3,.,CAISYTLNYGYTF,TGTGCCATCAGTTACACACTAAACTATGGCTACACCTTC
.,TRBJ2-1,TRBV18,.,CASSPPRAERPYNEQFF,TGTGCCAGCTCACCACCGCGGGCGGAGCGCCCCTACAATGAGCAGTTCTTC
.,TRBJ2-1,TRBV5-8,once,CASSLVGGARTYNEQFF,TGTGCCAGCAGCTTGGTTGGCGGGGCTCGCACCTACAATGAGCAGTTCTTC
.,TRBJ1-1,TRBV5-1,.,CASSRTNTEAFF,TGCGCCAGCAGTCGGACGAACACTGAAGCTTTCTTT
.,TRBJ2-5,TRBV2,.,CASSGSGETQYF,TGTGCCAGCAGCGGGTCGGGCGAGACCCAGTACTTC
.,TRBJ2-7,TRBV7-8,.,CASSLGGDGPYEQYF,TGTGCCAGCAGCTTAGGTGGGGACGGACCCTACGAGCAGTACTTC
.,TRBJ1-1,TRBV27,.,CASSLSRVSTEAFF,TGTGCCAGCAGTTTATCTCGGGTGAGCACTGAAGCTTTCTTT
.,TRBJ2-5,TRBV23-1,.,CASRREGGALDKRETQYF,TGCGCCAGCAGAAGAGAGGGGGGCGCCTTGGATAAACGAGAGACCCAGTACTTC
.,TRBJ1-3,TRBV9,.,CASSVRGGISGNTIYF,TGTGCCAGCAGCGTTCGGGGTGGGATTTCTGGAAACACCATATATTTT
.,TRBJ2-7,TRBV10-3,.,CAISIEGREQYF,TGTGCCATCAGTATCGAGGGGCGCGAGCAGTACTTC
.,TRBJ2-4,TRBV6-1,.,CASISTGASLQYF,TGTGCCAGCATCTCTACAGGTGCCTCCCTTCAGTACTTC
.,TRBJ2-7,TRBV20-1,.,CSAIRPGEQYF,TGCAGTGCGATTCGCCCCGGAGAGCAGTACTTC
.,TRBJ1-1,TRBV5-1,.,CASSSAGARNTEAFF,TGCGCCAGCAGCTCGGCAGGGGCAAGGAACACTGAAGCTTTCTTT
.,TRBJ1-3,TRBV7-6,.,CASSLGRHFSGNTIYF,TGTGCCAGCAGCTTAGGAAGGCACTTCTCTGGAAACACCATATATTTT
.,TRBJ1-5,TRBV6-1,.,CASAGRWNQPQHF,TGTGCCAGCGCGGGGCGGTGGAATCAGCCCCAGCATTTT
.,TRBJ1-2,TRBV6-5,.,CASSYSGKREGYTF,TGTGCCAGCAGTTACTCAGGGAAAAGGGAGGGCTACACCTTC
.,TRBJ2-1,TRBV5-4,.,CASSLSEVDEQFF,TGTGCCAGCAGCCTTAGCGAGGTCGATGAGCAGTTCTTC
.,TRBJ2-5,TRBV7-3,.,CASSLKGPGETQYF,TGTGCCAGCAGCTTAAAGGGGCCTGGAGAGACCCAGTACTTC
.,TRBJ1-2,TRBV28,.,CASSSGTDDYGYTF,TGTGCCAGCAGTTCCGGGACGGACGACTATGGCTACACCTTC
.,TRBJ1-1,TRBV5-6,.,CASSLVGPYTEAFF,TGTGCCAGCAGCTTGGTCGGCCCCTACACTGAAGCTTTCTTT
.,TRBJ1-5,TRBV7-2,.,CASSSPGLVDNQPQHF,TGTGCCAGCAGTTCACCGGGACTCGTAGACAATCAGCCCCAGCATTTT
TRBD1,TRBJ2-1,TRBV7-2,once,CASSLDRGKYNEQFF,TGTGCCAGCAGCTTAGACAGGGGCAAGTACAATGAGCAGTTCTTC
TRBD1,TRBJ2-3,TRBV2,.,CASRGQGLSTDTQYF,TGTGCCAGCAGAGGACAGGGTCTTAGCACAGATACGCAGTATTTT
.,TRBJ2-2,TRBV29-1,.,CSVATGGATGELFF,TGCAGCGTTGCGACAGGCGGAGCAACCGGGGAGCTGTTTTTT